This is a list of T cell receptor beta chains from one sample in a study of T and B cells in COVID-19 patients. Each CDR3 protein gets one entry after TCRdb re-called the multiplex PCR reads with MiXCR. The sample lists several thousand distinct CDR3 sequences; around 31% were seen once. Sequencing was done on a sample of blood. The source is a human donor with active COVID-19. CDR3s include the opening cysteine and the closing phenylalanine or tryptophan. Fields, in order: V gene, D gene, clone size, J gene, CDR3 DNA, CDR3 protein. D genes are given only for firm matches. Expanded clones get a size class; other rows say once, few or many, or leave the size out.

V gene: TRBV7-6
D gene: -
clone size: few
J gene: TRBJ1-1
CDR3 DNA: TGTGCCAGCAGCCCAGAAGCTTTCTTT
CDR3 protein: CASSPEAFF

V gene: TRBV20-1
D gene: -
clone size: -
J gene: TRBJ2-4
CDR3 DNA: TGCAGTGCCGCAAGACACATCGGGGGGCCTGATCGCGATGAGCAGTACTTC
CDR3 protein: CSAARHIGGPDRDEQYF

V gene: TRBV12-3/TRBV12-4
D gene: -
clone size: -
J gene: TRBJ1-5
CDR3 DNA: TGTGCCAGCAGTCTCGCGGGACATAGTAGACAGCCCCAGCATTTT
CDR3 protein: CASSLAGHSRQPQHF

V gene: TRBV12-3/TRBV12-4
D gene: TRBD1
clone size: few
J gene: TRBJ2-1
CDR3 DNA: TGTGCCAGCAGTCTAAGGGACAGCTACAATGAGCAGTTCTTC
CDR3 protein: CASSLRDSYNEQFF

V gene: TRBV6-5
D gene: TRBD1
clone size: medium-sized
J gene: TRBJ2-1
CDR3 DNA: TGTGCCAGCAGCCAGGACAGGGGGTTGTACAATGAGCAGTTCTTC
CDR3 protein: CASSQDRGLYNEQFF

V gene: TRBV19
D gene: -
clone size: medium-sized
J gene: TRBJ1-1
CDR3 DNA: TGTGCCAGTAGTATATTCAACCTCGGCACTGAAGCTTTCTTT
CDR3 protein: CASSIFNLGTEAFF

V gene: TRBV5-6
D gene: -
clone size: medium-sized
J gene: TRBJ2-3
CDR3 DNA: TGTGCCAGCAGCTTTGGGGGGGGCCCAGATACGCAGTATTTT
CDR3 protein: CASSFGGGPDTQYF

V gene: TRBV5-1
D gene: TRBD1
clone size: -
J gene: TRBJ1-4
CDR3 DNA: TGCGCCAGCAGCCTGAATACAGGGGGGAATGAAAAACTGTTTTTT
CDR3 protein: CASSLNTGGNEKLFF

V gene: TRBV7-5
D gene: -
clone size: once
J gene: TRBJ2-1
CDR3 DNA: -
CDR3 protein: CISVSAAWDKKTYNEQFF

V gene: TRBV13
D gene: -
clone size: -
J gene: TRBJ2-4
CDR3 DNA: TGTGCCAGCAGCTCCCCACTTAGTCTTGCCAAAAACATTCAGTACTTC
CDR3 protein: CASSSPLSLAKNIQYF

V gene: TRBV7-9
D gene: -
clone size: -
J gene: TRBJ1-3
CDR3 DNA: TGTGCCAGCAGCCCGCCACTGAACACTGGAAACACCATATATTTT
CDR3 protein: CASSPPLNTGNTIYF

V gene: TRBV7-4
D gene: TRBD2
clone size: -
J gene: TRBJ2-2
CDR3 DNA: TGTGCCAGCAGCTTAGGAGGCGGACTAGTCTACACCGGGGAGCTGTTTTTT
CDR3 protein: CASSLGGGLVYTGELFF

V gene: TRBV25-1
D gene: -
clone size: -
J gene: TRBJ1-6
CDR3 DNA: TGTGCCAGCAGTGAATATGACGGGTTGAGGTCACCCCTCCACTTT
CDR3 protein: CASSEYDGLRSPLHF

V gene: TRBV10-3
D gene: -
clone size: -
J gene: TRBJ1-3
CDR3 DNA: TGTGCCATCAGTGATGAAACAGGTTACTCTGGAAACACCATATATTTT
CDR3 protein: CAISDETGYSGNTIYF

V gene: TRBV7-2
D gene: -
clone size: -
J gene: TRBJ1-4
CDR3 DNA: TGTGCCAGCAGCGCCGACACCCAATGGGAAAAACTGTTTTTT
CDR3 protein: CASSADTQWEKLFF

V gene: TRBV13
D gene: -
clone size: medium-sized
J gene: TRBJ1-2
CDR3 DNA: TGTGCCAGCAGCCGGGACGGATATGGCTACACCTTC
CDR3 protein: CASSRDGYGYTF

V gene: TRBV29-1
D gene: -
clone size: large
J gene: TRBJ2-6
CDR3 DNA: TGCAGCGTCGAAGCGGGTCGCTACCCGGTGGCCCTGACTTTC
CDR3 protein: CSVEAGRYPVALTF

V gene: TRBV12-3/TRBV12-4
D gene: TRBD1
clone size: few
J gene: TRBJ1-1
CDR3 DNA: TGTGCCAGCAGACCAGGGGGAACAACTGAAGCTTTCTTT
CDR3 protein: CASRPGGTTEAFF

V gene: TRBV20-1
D gene: -
clone size: -
J gene: TRBJ1-5
CDR3 DNA: TGCAGTGCTCCGGACAGTAGATTTAGCAATCAGCCCCAGCATTTT
CDR3 protein: CSAPDSRFSNQPQHF

V gene: TRBV6-5
D gene: TRBD2
clone size: medium-sized
J gene: TRBJ2-2
CDR3 DNA: TGTGCCAGCAGGACCATAGCGGGGGGTGACGGGGAGCTGTTTTTT
CDR3 protein: CASRTIAGGDGELFF

V gene: TRBV29-1
D gene: TRBD1
clone size: medium-sized
J gene: TRBJ1-5
CDR3 DNA: TGCAGCGTTGGAGGACAGGGAGCAACGAATAGCAATCAGCCCCAGCATTTT
CDR3 protein: CSVGGQGATNSNQPQHF

V gene: TRBV29-1
D gene: -
clone size: medium-sized
J gene: TRBJ2-1
CDR3 DNA: TGCAGCGTTGATAAGGGCCAGGATGAGCAGTTCTTC
CDR3 protein: CSVDKGQDEQFF

V gene: TRBV6-2/TRBV6-3
D gene: TRBD1
clone size: few
J gene: TRBJ2-5
CDR3 DNA: TGTGCCAGCAGCTACACGGGACAGGCCCTTAGACAAGAGACCCAGTACTTC
CDR3 protein: CASSYTGQALRQETQYF

V gene: TRBV5-4
D gene: TRBD2
clone size: -
J gene: TRBJ2-1
CDR3 DNA: TGTGCCAGCAGCTTGGGGGGACTAGCGGGGTCCTACAATGAGCAGTTCTTC
CDR3 protein: CASSLGGLAGSYNEQFF

V gene: TRBV27
D gene: -
clone size: medium-sized
J gene: TRBJ2-7
CDR3 DNA: TGTGCCAGCAGTTTAAGGCGGGAATACTACGAGCAGTACTTC
CDR3 protein: CASSLRREYYEQYF

V gene: TRBV15
D gene: TRBD1
clone size: medium-sized
J gene: TRBJ2-1
CDR3 DNA: TGTGCCACCAGCAGAGTGACAGGGATAGGCAATGAGCAGTTCTTC
CDR3 protein: CATSRVTGIGNEQFF

V gene: TRBV27
D gene: -
clone size: -
J gene: TRBJ2-6
CDR3 DNA: TGTGCCAGCAGTAGGAAAGTCTCTGGGGCCAACGTCCTGACTTTC
CDR3 protein: CASSRKVSGANVLTF

V gene: TRBV7-9
D gene: -
clone size: few
J gene: TRBJ2-5
CDR3 DNA: TGTGCCAGCAGCTTAGTAGCTAACCAAGAGACCCAGTACTTC
CDR3 protein: CASSLVANQETQYF

V gene: TRBV19
D gene: TRBD1
clone size: medium-sized
J gene: TRBJ2-5
CDR3 DNA: TGTGCCAGTAGTATAGAGTGGGACAGCGCGCAAGAGACCCAGTACTTC
CDR3 protein: CASSIEWDSAQETQYF

V gene: TRBV6-6
D gene: TRBD1
clone size: medium-sized
J gene: TRBJ2-5
CDR3 DNA: TGTGCCAGCAACACAGGGGGCCAAGAGACCCAGTACTTC
CDR3 protein: CASNTGGQETQYF

V gene: TRBV19
D gene: TRBD1
clone size: -
J gene: TRBJ2-7
CDR3 DNA: TGTGCCAGTAGAGGGACAGGGCCCTACGAGCAGTACTTC
CDR3 protein: CASRGTGPYEQYF

V gene: TRBV12-3/TRBV12-4
D gene: TRBD1
clone size: -
J gene: TRBJ1-2
CDR3 DNA: TGTGCCAGCAGCCGACAGGGGGCTGGCTATGGCTACACCTTC
CDR3 protein: CASSRQGAGYGYTF

V gene: TRBV19
D gene: -
clone size: medium-sized
J gene: TRBJ2-7
CDR3 DNA: TGTGCCAGTAGTATAAGAGGGGACGAGCAGTACTTC
CDR3 protein: CASSIRGDEQYF

V gene: TRBV6-4
D gene: -
clone size: -
J gene: TRBJ1-4
CDR3 DNA: TGTGCCAGCAGTGATCGACCAGGGCCGACTGAAAAACTGTTTTTT
CDR3 protein: CASSDRPGPTEKLFF

V gene: TRBV5-5
D gene: -
clone size: few
J gene: TRBJ1-4
CDR3 DNA: TGTGCCAGCAGACGTCGGCGGACGGAACATCCAACTAATGAAAAACTGTTTTTT
CDR3 protein: CASRRRRTEHPTNEKLFF

V gene: TRBV13
D gene: -
clone size: medium-sized
J gene: TRBJ2-2
CDR3 DNA: TGTGCCAGCAAAAGGGAGAACACCGGGGAGCTGTTTTTT
CDR3 protein: CASKRENTGELFF

V gene: TRBV20-1
D gene: -
clone size: -
J gene: TRBJ2-1
CDR3 DNA: TGCAGTGCTAGAGACCCACGTCGGGGGCACGAGCAGTTCTTC
CDR3 protein: CSARDPRRGHEQFF

V gene: TRBV6-5
D gene: TRBD2
clone size: -
J gene: TRBJ2-3
CDR3 DNA: TGTGCCAGCAACCGAGGGGGACTAGCGGGGACCCGAGATACGCAGTATTTT
CDR3 protein: CASNRGGLAGTRDTQYF

V gene: TRBV5-4
D gene: -
clone size: few
J gene: TRBJ1-2
CDR3 DNA: TGTGCCAGCAGCTTGAACAACCGAGCCTCTAACGGCTACACCTTC
CDR3 protein: CASSLNNRASNGYTF